This TCR beta chain was captured in a study of spatial heterogeneity in lung cancer. At the level of the study: Sequences of the beta chain were consistently detected in greater numbers than alpha-chain sequences. A T cell module score from matched bulk RNA-seq correlated strongly with TCR transcript counts in tumor regions.

General study findings and limits: For expanded intratumoral alpha and beta TCRs, counts tracked tumor mutation counts.

This clonotype has more than one count but fewer than ten. The antigen is unknown. The CDR3 totals 14 residues. Germline loops: CDR1 LNHDA, CDR2 SQIVND (reference sequence). Trimming removed 6 bases from V and 8 bases from J, with 19 bases in between. A single record per CDR3 protein comes from TCRdb applying MiXCR to the 5' RACE reads. The profile shows around 26,000 distinct CDR3 sequences, 8.8% of them singletons. Time point denoted: sample taken at primary tumor resection. Unsorted tumor, nontumor lung tissue or cryopreserved PBMC supplied the whole RNA. The receptor was derived from a male donor with early-stage non-small cell lung cancer. The chain carries TRBV19 and TRBJ1-2; perhaps TRBD1 as D (6 bases). The sequenced sample was lung tumor tissue, obtained at surgery. In nucleotides, the CDR3 is TGTGCCAGTAGCCCATCTGGGACAAAGGGGGGCTACACCTTC. It encodes CASSPSGTKGGYTF. Drawing the rest from reference TRBV19 and TRBJ1-2, the complete variable domain is DGGITQSPKYLFRKEGQNVTLSCEQNLNHDAMYWYRQDPGQGLRLIYYSQIVNDFQKGDIAEGYSVSREKKESFPLTVTSAQKNPTAFYLCASSPSGTKGGYTFGSGTRLTVV.